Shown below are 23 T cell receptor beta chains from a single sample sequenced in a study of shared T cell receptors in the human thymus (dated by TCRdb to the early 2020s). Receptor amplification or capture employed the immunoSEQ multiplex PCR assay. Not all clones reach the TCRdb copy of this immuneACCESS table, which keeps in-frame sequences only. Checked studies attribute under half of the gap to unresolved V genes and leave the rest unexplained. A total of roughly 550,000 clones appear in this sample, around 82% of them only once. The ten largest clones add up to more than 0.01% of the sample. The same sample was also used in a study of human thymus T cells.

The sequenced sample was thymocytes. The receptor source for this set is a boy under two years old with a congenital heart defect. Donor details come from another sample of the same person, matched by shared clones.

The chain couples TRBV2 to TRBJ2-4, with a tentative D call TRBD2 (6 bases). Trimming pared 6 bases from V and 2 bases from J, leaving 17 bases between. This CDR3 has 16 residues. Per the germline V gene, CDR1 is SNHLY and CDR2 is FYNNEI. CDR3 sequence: CASSGSGEVPKNIQYF. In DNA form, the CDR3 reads TGTGCCAGCAGCGGGTCGGGGGAGGTACCCAAAAACATTCAGTACTTC.

CDR3 DNA: TGTGCCAGCGGCCCCAGAGAGGAAAACATTCAGTACTTC. Its protein is CASGPREENIQYF. The chain uses TRBV6-1 and TRBJ2-4; D is unclear. The germline CDR1 and CDR2 sequences are MNHNS and SASEGT. This CDR3 has 13 residues. V shed 8 bases and J shed 5 bases, with 13 bases lying between them.

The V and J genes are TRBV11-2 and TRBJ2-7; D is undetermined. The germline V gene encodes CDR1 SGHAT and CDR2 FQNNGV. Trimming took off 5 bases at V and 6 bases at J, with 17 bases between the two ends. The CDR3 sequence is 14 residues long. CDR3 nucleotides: TGTGCCAGCAGCCCCCCCCCTTCCCCTCGCGAGCAGTACTTC. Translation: CASSPPPSPREQYF.

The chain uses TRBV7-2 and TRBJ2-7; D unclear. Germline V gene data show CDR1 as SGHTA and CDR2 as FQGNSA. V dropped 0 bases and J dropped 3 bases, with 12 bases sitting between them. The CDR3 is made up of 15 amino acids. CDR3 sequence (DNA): TGTGCCAGCAGCTTAGCGGAGATGGCATTCTACGAGCAGTACTTC. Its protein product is CASSLAEMAFYEQYF.

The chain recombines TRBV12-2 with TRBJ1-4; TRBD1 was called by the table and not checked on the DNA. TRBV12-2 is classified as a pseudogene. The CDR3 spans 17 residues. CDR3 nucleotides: TGTGCAAGTCGCGGCCTTGGGACAGGAGGAAACCATGAAAAACTGTTTTTT. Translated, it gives CASRGLGTGGNHEKLFF.

CDR3 DNA: TGTGCCAGCAGCCCTACGACGACTAGCGGGAGCACAGATACGCAGTATTTT. Amino acids: CASSPTTTSGSTDTQYF. The chain recombines TRBV7-6 with TRBJ2-3; 10 bases match TRBD2. The V segment lost 5 bases and the J segment 0 bases; nucleotides outside the gene matches: 8. The germline V gene encodes CDR1 SGHVS and CDR2 FNYEAQ. The CDR3 extends over 17 amino acids.

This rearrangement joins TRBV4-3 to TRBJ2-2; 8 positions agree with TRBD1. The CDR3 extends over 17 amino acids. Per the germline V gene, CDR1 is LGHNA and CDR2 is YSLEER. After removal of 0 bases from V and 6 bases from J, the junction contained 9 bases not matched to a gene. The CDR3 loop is CASSQDQGRGRSGELFF. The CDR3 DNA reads TGCGCCAGCAGCCAAGATCAGGGCAGGGGGCGATCCGGGGAGCTGTTTTTT.

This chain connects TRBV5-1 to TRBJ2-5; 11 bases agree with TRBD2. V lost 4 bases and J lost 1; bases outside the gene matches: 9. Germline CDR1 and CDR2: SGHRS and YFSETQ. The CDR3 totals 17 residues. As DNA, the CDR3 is TGCGCCAGCAGCGATCGACTAGCGGGGATCCTCCAAGAGACCCAGTACTTC. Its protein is CASSDRLAGILQETQYF.

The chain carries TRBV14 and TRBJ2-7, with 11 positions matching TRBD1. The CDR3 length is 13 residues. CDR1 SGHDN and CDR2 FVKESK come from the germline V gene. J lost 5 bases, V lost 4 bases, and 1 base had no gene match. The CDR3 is CASSRDRGNEQYF. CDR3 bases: TGTGCCAGCAGCCGGGACAGGGGGAACGAGCAGTACTTC.

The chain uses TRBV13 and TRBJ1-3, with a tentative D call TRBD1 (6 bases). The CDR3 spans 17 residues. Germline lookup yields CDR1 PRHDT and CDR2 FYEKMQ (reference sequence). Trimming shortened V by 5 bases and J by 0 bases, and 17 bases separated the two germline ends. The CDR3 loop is CASSRLRDTVSGNTIYF. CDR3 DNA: TGTGCCAGCAGCCGCCTTCGGGACACCGTCTCTGGAAACACCATATATTTT.

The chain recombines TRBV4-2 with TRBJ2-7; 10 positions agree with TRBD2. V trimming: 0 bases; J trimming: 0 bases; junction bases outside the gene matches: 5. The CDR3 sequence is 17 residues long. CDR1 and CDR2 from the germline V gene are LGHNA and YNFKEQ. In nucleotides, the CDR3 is TGTGCCAGCAGCCAAGAGGGTAGCGGGAGGAGCTCCTACGAGCAGTACTTC. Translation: CASSQEGSGRSSYEQYF.

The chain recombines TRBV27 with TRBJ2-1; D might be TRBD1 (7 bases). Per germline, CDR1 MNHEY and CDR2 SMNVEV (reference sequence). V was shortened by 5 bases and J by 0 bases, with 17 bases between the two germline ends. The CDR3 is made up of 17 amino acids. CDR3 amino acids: CASSGRGGGGSYNEQFF. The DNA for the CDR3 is TGTGCCAGCAGTGGGCGAGGAGGGGGCGGCTCCTACAATGAGCAGTTCTTC.

CDR3 DNA sequence: TGTGCCAGCATAGGAGGGGGGGACAGGGAGAACTATGGCTACACCTTC. Its protein product is CASIGGGDRENYGYTF. The genes are TRBV27 and TRBJ1-2; TRBD1 matches at 9 bases. Germline values: CDR1 MNHEY, CDR2 SMNVEV (reference sequence). The CDR3 contains 16 residues. The ends lost 7 bases at V and 2 bases at J; junction bases unmatched: 11.

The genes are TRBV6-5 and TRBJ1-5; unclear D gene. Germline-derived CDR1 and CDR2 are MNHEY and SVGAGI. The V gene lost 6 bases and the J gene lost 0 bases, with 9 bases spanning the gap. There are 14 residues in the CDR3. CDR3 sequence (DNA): TGTGCCAGCAGCCCCCGTTATAGCAATCAGCCCCAGCATTTT. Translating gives CASSPRYSNQPQHF.

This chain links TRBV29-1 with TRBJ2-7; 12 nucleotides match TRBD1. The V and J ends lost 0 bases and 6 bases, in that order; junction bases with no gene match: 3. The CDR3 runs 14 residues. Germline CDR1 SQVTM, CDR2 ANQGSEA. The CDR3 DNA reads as TGCAGCGTTGAAGAGGGACAGGGGGCATGCGAGCAGTACTTC. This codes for CSVEEGQGACEQYF.

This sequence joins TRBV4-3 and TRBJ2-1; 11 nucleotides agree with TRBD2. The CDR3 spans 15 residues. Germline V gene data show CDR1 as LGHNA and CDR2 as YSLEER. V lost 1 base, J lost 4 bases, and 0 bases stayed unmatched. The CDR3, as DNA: TGCGCCAGCAGCCAAGGGACTAGCGGGTACAATGAGCAGTTCTTC. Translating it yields CASSQGTSGYNEQFF.

The CDR3 region is CASSQEGEREGLTYEQYF. For the CDR3, the DNA is TGCGCCAGCAGCCAAGAGGGGGAGCGGGAGGGCCTGACCTACGAGCAGTACTTC. The V and J genes are TRBV4-1 and TRBJ2-7, with TRBD2 identical over 10 bases. The CDR3 spans 18 residues. The junction had 10 bases not matched to a gene; V was cut back by 0 bases and J by 2 bases. Germline CDR1 reads MGHRA; CDR2 reads YSYEKL.

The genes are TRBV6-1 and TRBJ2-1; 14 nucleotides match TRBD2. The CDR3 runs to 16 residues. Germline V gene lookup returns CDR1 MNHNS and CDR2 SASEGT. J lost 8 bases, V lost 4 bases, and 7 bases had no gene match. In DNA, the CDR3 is TGTGCCAGCAGTGGCGGGACTAGCGGGAGAGGAGATGAGCAGTTCTTC. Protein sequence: CASSGGTSGRGDEQFF.

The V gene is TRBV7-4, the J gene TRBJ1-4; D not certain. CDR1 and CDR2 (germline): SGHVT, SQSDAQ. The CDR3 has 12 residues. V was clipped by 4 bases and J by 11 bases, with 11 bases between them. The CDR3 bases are TGTGCCAGCAGCTCTGCGAGCGGGAAACTGTTTTTT. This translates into CASSSASGKLFF.

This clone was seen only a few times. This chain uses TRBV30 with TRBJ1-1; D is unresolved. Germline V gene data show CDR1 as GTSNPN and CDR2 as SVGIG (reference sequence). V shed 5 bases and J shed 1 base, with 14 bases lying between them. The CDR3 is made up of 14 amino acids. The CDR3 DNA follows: TGTGCCTGGGCTTTCTTACGGGGGAACACTGAAGCTTTCTTT. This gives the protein CAWAFLRGNTEAFF.

CDR3 amino acids: CASSLVQTGVHEQYF. The CDR3 coding sequence is TGTGCCAGCAGCTTAGTGCAGACAGGGGTGCACGAGCAGTACTTC. The rearrangement uses TRBV7-8 and TRBJ2-7; 8 bases fit TRBD1. This CDR3 has 15 residues. The V gene's germline CDR1 is SGHVS and CDR2 FQNEAQ. Germline trimming cut 1 base from V and 5 bases from J; bases unmatched to any gene: 7.

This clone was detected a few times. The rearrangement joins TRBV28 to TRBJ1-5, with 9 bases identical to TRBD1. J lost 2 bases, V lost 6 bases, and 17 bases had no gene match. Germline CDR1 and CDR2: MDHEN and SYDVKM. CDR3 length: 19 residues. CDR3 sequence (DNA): TGTGCCAGCAGCCCCGGGACAGGGATTCCCTATGTTGGCAATCAGCCCCAGCATTTT. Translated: CASSPGTGIPYVGNQPQHF.

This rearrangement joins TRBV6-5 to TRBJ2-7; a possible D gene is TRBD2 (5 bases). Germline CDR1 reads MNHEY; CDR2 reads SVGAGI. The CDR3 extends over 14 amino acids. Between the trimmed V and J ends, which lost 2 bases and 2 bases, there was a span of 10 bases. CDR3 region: CASSYVEGAYEQYF. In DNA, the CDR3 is TGTGCCAGCAGTTACGTTGAGGGAGCCTACGAGCAGTACTTC.